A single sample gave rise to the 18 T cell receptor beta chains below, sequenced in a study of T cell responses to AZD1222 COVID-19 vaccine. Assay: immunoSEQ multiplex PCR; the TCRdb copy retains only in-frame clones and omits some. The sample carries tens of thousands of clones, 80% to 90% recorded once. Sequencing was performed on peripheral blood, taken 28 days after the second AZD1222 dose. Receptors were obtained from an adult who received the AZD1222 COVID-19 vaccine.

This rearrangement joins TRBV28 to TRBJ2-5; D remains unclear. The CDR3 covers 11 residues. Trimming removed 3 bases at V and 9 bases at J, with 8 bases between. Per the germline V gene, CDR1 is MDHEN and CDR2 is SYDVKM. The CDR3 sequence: CASSFGPPQYF. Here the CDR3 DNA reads TGTGCCAGCAGTTTTGGTCCCCCCCAGTACTTC. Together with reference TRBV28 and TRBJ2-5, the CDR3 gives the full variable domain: DVKVTQSSRYLVKRTGEKVFLECVQDMDHENMFWYRQDPGLGLRLIYFSYDVKMKEKGDIPEGYSVSREKKERFSLILESASTNQTSMYLCASSFGPPQYFGPGTRLLVL.

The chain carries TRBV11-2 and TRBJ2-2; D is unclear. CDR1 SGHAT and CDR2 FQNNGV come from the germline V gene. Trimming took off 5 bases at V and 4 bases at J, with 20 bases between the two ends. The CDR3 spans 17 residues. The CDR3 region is CASSPYPPLETTGELFF. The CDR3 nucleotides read TGTGCCAGCAGCCCGTACCCCCCCCTAGAGACCACCGGGGAGCTGTTTTTT.

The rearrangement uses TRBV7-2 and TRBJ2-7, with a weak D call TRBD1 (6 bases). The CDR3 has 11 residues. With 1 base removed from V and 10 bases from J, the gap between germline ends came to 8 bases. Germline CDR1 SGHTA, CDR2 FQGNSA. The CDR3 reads CASSLVGTQYF. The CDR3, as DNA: TGTGCCAGCAGCTTAGTAGGGACACAGTACTTC.

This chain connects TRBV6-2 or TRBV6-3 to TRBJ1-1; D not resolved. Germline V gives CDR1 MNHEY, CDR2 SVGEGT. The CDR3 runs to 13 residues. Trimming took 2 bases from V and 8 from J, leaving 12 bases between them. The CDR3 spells CASSYTTVPEAFF. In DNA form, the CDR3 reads TGTGCCAGCAGTTACACCACAGTACCAGAAGCTTTCTTT.

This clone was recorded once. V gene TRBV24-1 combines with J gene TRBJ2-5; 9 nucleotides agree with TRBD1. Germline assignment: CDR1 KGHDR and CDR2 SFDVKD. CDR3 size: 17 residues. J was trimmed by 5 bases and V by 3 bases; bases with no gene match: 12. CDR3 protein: CATSDPVEDRGWETQYF. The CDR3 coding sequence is TGTGCCACCAGTGATCCGGTCGAGGACAGGGGATGGGAGACCCAGTACTTC.

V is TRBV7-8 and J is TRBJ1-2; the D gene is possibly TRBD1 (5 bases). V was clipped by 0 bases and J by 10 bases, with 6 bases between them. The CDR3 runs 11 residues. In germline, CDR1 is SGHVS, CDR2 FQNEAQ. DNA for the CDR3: TGTGCCAGCAGCTTAGCAGGGGTCTACACCTTC. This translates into CASSLAGVYTF.

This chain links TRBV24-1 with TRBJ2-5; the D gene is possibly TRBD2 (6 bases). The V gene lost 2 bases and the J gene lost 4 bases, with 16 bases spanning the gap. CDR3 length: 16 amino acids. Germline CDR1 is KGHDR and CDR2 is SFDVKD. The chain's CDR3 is CATSDYGLSHIETQYF. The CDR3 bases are TGTGCCACCAGTGATTACGGACTATCTCATATAGAGACCCAGTACTTC.

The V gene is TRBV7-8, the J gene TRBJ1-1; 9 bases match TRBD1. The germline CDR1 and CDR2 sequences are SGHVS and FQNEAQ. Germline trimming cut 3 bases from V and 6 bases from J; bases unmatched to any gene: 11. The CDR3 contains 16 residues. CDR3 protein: CASSFSGQGMFSEAFF. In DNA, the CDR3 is TGTGCCAGCAGCTTTTCTGGACAGGGGATGTTCTCTGAAGCTTTCTTT.

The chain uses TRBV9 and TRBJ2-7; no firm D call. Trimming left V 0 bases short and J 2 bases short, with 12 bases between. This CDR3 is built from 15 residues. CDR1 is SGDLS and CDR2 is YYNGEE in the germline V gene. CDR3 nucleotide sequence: TGTGCCAGCAGCGTAGGCCCTGACGGAGCCTACGAGCAGTACGTC. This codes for CASSVGPDGAYEQYV.

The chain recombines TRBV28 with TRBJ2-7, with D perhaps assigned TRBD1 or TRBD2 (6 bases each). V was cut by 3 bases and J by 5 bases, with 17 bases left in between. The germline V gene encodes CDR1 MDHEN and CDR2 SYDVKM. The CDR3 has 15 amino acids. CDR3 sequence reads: CASSFKGGGAHEQYF. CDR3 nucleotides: TGTGCCAGCAGTTTTAAGGGGGGAGGTGCCCACGAGCAGTACTTC.

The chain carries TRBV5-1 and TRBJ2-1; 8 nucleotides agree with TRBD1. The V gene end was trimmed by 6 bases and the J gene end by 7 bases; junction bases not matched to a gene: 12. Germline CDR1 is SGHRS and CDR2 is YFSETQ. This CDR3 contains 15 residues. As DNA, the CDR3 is TGCGCCAGCACCCAGGTCGCAGGGGGCTGGAATGAGCAGTTCTTC. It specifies CASTQVAGGWNEQFF. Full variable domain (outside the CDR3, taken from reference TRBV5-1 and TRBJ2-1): KAGVTQTPRYLIKTRGQQVTLSCSPISGHRSVSWYQQTPGQGLQFLFEYFSETQRNKGNFPGRFSGRQFSNSRSEMNVSTLELGDSALYLCASTQVAGGWNEQFFGPGTRLTVL.

The CDR3 is CASSLEGQAINEKLFF. The CDR3 coding sequence is TGTGCCAGCAGCTTAGAGGGCCAAGCGATTAATGAAAAACTGTTTTTT. This chain uses TRBV7-9 with TRBJ1-4, with no clear D. Germline V lookup: CDR1 SEHNR, CDR2 FQNEAQ (reference sequence). V was shortened by 1 base and J by 4 bases, with 13 bases between the two germline ends. The CDR3 is 16 residues long. Drawing the rest from reference TRBV7-9 and TRBJ1-4, the complete variable domain is DTGVSQNPRHKITKRGQNVTFRCDPISEHNRLYWYRQTLGQGPEFLTYFQNEAQLEKSRLLSDRFSAERPKGSFSTLEIQRTEQGDSAMYLCASSLEGQAINEKLFFGSGTQLSVL.

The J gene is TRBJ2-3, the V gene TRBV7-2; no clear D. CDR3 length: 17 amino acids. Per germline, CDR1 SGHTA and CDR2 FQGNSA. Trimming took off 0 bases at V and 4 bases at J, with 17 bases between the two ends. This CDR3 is CASSLAVSTSGPDTQYF. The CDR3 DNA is TGTGCCAGCAGCTTAGCCGTCTCCACCTCTGGTCCAGATACGCAGTATTTT. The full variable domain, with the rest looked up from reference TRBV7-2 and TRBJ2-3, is GAGVSQSPSNKVTEKGKDVELRCDPISGHTALYWYRQSLGQGLEFLIYFQGNSAPDKSGLPSDRFSAERTGGSVSTLTIQRTQQEDSAVYLCASSLAVSTSGPDTQYFGPGTRLTVL.

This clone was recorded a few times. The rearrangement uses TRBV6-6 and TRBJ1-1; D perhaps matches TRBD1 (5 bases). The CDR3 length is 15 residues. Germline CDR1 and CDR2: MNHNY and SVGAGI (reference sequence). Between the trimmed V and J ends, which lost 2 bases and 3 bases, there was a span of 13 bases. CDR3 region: CASSYNQGLDTEAFF. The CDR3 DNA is TGTGCCAGCAGTTACAACCAGGGCTTAGACACTGAAGCTTTCTTT.

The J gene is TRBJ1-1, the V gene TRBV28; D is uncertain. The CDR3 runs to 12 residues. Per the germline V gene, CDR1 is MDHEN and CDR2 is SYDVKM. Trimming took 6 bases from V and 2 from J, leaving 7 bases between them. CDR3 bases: TGTGCCAGCAGGCTCGCCAACACTGAAGCTTTCTTT. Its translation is CASRLANTEAFF.

Here the CDR3 reads CASSQEVGGTEAFF. DNA of the CDR3: TGCGCCAGCAGCCAAGAAGTGGGGGGAACTGAAGCTTTCTTT. The chain links TRBV4-3 to TRBJ1-1; D might be TRBD1 (5 bases). This CDR3 spans 14 amino acids. In germline, CDR1 is LGHNA, CDR2 YSLEER. Trimming removed 0 bases at V and 5 bases at J, with 10 bases between.

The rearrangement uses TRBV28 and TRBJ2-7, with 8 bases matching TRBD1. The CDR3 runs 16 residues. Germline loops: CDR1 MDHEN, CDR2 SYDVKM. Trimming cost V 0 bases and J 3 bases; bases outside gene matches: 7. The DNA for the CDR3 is TGTGCCAGCAGTTTATGCACTGGACAGGGTTGCTACGAGCAGTACTTC. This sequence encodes CASSLCTGQGCYEQYF.

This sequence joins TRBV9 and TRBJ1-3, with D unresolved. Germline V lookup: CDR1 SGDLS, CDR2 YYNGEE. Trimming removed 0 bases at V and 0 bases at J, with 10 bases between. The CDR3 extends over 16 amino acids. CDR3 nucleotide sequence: TGTGCCAGCAGCGTAGTCGCGAGGAGCTCTGGAAACACCATATATTTT. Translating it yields CASSVVARSSGNTIYF.